The TCR beta chain under discussion was sequenced for a study of T-cell memory formation after mild COVID-19. Overall study findings and caveats: Within pre-infection memory, some responding clones were found, suggesting cross-reactive memory joined.

A single record per CDR3 protein comes from TCRdb applying MiXCR to the 5' RACE reads. The sample carries about 470,000 distinct CDR3 sequences, around a sixth recorded once. This clonotype was seen a handful of times. Its antigen is as yet unknown. This clonotype originated in an adult woman who had mild COVID-19 (a few samples of this study predate the infection). Cell type and time point are not known. The material sequenced was PBMCs or a T cell subset sorted from them (not recorded which).

CDR3 sequence (DNA): TGTGCCAGCAGCTTGGCCTCTGGGACAGGCCCAACCAATGAGCAGTTCTTC. It encodes CASSLASGTGPTNEQFF. The chain links TRBV5-5 to TRBJ2-1; 8 bases map to TRBD1. The CDR3 runs 17 residues. V was pared by 0 bases and J by 6 bases, with 11 bases of the junction left unmatched. Germline V gene sequence: CDR1 SGHKS, CDR2 YYEKEE (reference sequence).